The rows below give T cell receptor beta chains drawn from one sample of a study of CD8 T cells in ankylosing spondylitis. TCRdb fed the 5' RACE reads into MiXCR, producing one record per CDR3 protein. Of 85,000 to 90,000 distinct CDR3 sequences in the sample, roughly 30% were seen once. The specimen was blood, either unsorted or a sorted T cell fraction (not recorded which). The receptors come from a male donor with ankylosing spondylitis or in good health (not recorded which). CDR3s include the opening cysteine and the closing phenylalanine or tryptophan. The order of the fields is clone size, V gene, J gene, D gene, CDR3 DNA, CDR3 protein. A D gene is named only where the DNA matches it firmly. Where a row states a size, it is once, few, many or the class of an expanded clone; other rows omit it.

many,TRBV15,TRBJ1-4,-,TGTGCCACCAGCAGAGATATGGGGGCAGGTGAAAAACTGTTTTTT,CATSRDMGAGEKLFF
once,TRBV27,TRBJ2-1,-,TGTGCCAGCAGTTGGGGCCGGGGGACGAACTACAATGAGCAGTTCTTC,CASSWGRGTNYNEQFF
-,TRBV3-1,TRBJ1-2,TRBD1,TGTGCCAGCTCCAGCACCCCATACAGGGGGGGTAACTATGGCTACACCTTC,CASSSTPYRGGNYGYTF
-,TRBV10-3,TRBJ2-5,-,TGTGCCATCAGTGGCCAGCTACAAGAGACCCAGTACTTC,CAISGQLQETQYF
few,TRBV3-1,TRBJ1-2,-,TGTGCCAGCAGCTACCGGACAGATAACTATGGCTACACCTTC,CASSYRTDNYGYTF
-,TRBV10-3,TRBJ2-2,TRBD2,TGTGCCGTCAGGACTAGCGGGAGTTCCGGGGAGCTGTTTTTT,CAVRTSGSSGELFF
few,TRBV20-1,TRBJ2-1,-,TGCAGTGCTAGAGGGAGTGGGACTGGTTCCTACAATGAGCAGTTCTTC,CSARGSGTGSYNEQFF
few,TRBV7-3,TRBJ1-2,-,TGTGCCAGCAGTGTGGGGCTTAACTATGGCTACACCTTC,CASSVGLNYGYTF
-,TRBV5-1,TRBJ2-2,TRBD1,TGCGCCAGCAGCTTAAGGGACAGTACCACCGGGGAGCTGTTTTTT,CASSLRDSTTGELFF
-,TRBV11-1,TRBJ2-7,-,TGTGCCAGCAGCTTACACAGGGCCGAGCAGTACTTC,CASSLHRAEQYF
many,TRBV9,TRBJ2-5,TRBD2,TGTGCCAGCAGCGCGGGACTAGCTGAGGAGACCCAGTACTTC,CASSAGLAEETQYF
-,TRBV12-3/TRBV12-4,TRBJ1-1,-,TGTGCCACAAGACGGACGGTCGAGACTGAAGCTTTCTTT,CATRRTVETEAFF
-,TRBV7-3,TRBJ2-1,TRBD1,TGTGCCAGCAGCCCCCAGGGGGCTGACAATGACCAGTTCTTC,CASSPQGADNDQFF
-,TRBV28,TRBJ1-1,-,TGTGCCAGCAGTTTGTTCAGGACAGCTTTCTTT,CASSLFRTAFF
-,TRBV7-2,TRBJ1-2,-,TGTGCCAGCAGCCGTCCGATAGAAATCTATGGCTACACCTTC,CASSRPIEIYGYTF
-,TRBV24-1,TRBJ1-5,TRBD1,TGTGCCACCAGTGAAAGCAGGGGGAGTCAGCCCCAGCATTTT,CATSESRGSQPQHF
-,TRBV29-1,TRBJ1-3,-,TGCAGCGCGGGAGGAACCTCTGGAAACACCATATATTTT,CSAGGTSGNTIYF
-,TRBV20-1,TRBJ2-3,TRBD2,TGCAGTGCTACTAGCGGGAGGGCCACAGATACGCAGTATTTT,CSATSGRATDTQYF
-,TRBV10-3,TRBJ2-5,-,TGTGCCATCAGTGCCCACAGGGAACAGCAGACCCAGTACTTC,CAISAHREQQTQYF
few,TRBV12-3/TRBV12-4,TRBJ2-1,-,TGTGCCAGCAGTTTTTCTGGAGACAATTACAATGAGCAGTTCTTC,CASSFSGDNYNEQFF
few,TRBV10-3,TRBJ2-5,-,TGTGCCATCAGTGAGGGCCCCATATCGGAAGAGACCCAGTACTTC,CAISEGPISEETQYF
-,TRBV20-1,TRBJ1-5,-,TGCAGTGCTAGTTTGGCAGACAATCAGCCCCAGCATTTT,CSASLADNQPQHF
many,TRBV20-1,TRBJ2-3,TRBD2,TGCAGTGCTAGAGAGAGCGGGGGTCACCAGTATTTT,CSARESGGHQYF
-,TRBV5-1,TRBJ2-3,-,TGCGCCAGCAGCCTCACCCCTTACACAGATACGCAGTATTTT,CASSLTPYTDTQYF
few,TRBV5-1,TRBJ2-3,-,TGCGCCAGCAGCCAAGGGACTAGCACAGATACGCAGTATTTT,CASSQGTSTDTQYF
-,TRBV5-6,TRBJ1-5,-,TGTGCCAGCAGCTTTTTGGGGGGGGGAAATCAGCCCCAGCATTTT,CASSFLGGGNQPQHF
-,TRBV20-1,TRBJ2-2,-,TGCAGTGCTCAGGGGGGGGGCGCGATAGGCACCGGGGAGCTGTTTTTT,CSAQGGGAIGTGELFF
few,TRBV20-1,TRBJ2-5,TRBD2,TGCAGTGCTAGGCTAGCGGCCCGAGAGACCCAGTACTTC,CSARLAARETQYF
-,TRBV7-2,TRBJ1-4,TRBD1,TGTGCCAGCAGCCCGGACAGGTTTAATGAAAAACTGTTTTTT,CASSPDRFNEKLFF